This TCR beta chain is from a study of blood T cell repertoires in COVID-19. The overall study: Specimens from acute and convalescent COVID-19 originated in the United States, Italy and Spain.

Germline assignment: CDR1 SEHNR and CDR2 FQNEAQ (reference sequence). CDR3 length: 12 amino acids. Between the trimmed V and J ends, which lost 1 base and 7 bases, there was a span of 7 bases. Original handling: From reference gene primer amplification, estimates of nucleated cell counts were derived. TCRdb's copy holds only in-frame clones and misses some; the assay was immunoSEQ multiplex PCR. V, J and clone size were drawn from that table, and D and trimming were deduced from the DNA. The sample yields under 200,000 clones, about 86% seen once. This clonotype was obtained from a woman between 65 and 79 years old with COVID-19, enrolled during active disease. Sequencing was carried out using peripheral blood. The V call is TRBV7-9, the J call TRBJ1-1; D may be TRBD1 (5 bases). Written as DNA, the CDR3 is TGTGCCAGCAGCTTAGACCAGGGTGAAGCTTTCTTT. The encoded protein is CASSLDQGEAFF.